The entry below gives a single T cell receptor (beta chain) sequence along with its context. This clone's antigen is unknown. Per-base qualities were not stored, and no clone one base away is much larger. This sample stems from a study of T cell responses to AZD1222 COVID-19 vaccine (dated by TCRdb to the early 2020s). At the level of the whole study: TCR sequencing covered over 230 trial participants: 200 to 220 given two doses of AZD1222 and 26 given two doses of MenACWY control vaccine. Trial participants were enrolled by age into 18-55, 56-69 and 70-plus year subgroups, with around 140, 26 and 57 TCR-sequenced participants respectively. Paper-wide results and their limitations: Conclusions about previously exposed vaccinees are limited, since just six AZD1222 recipients were seropositive for SARS-CoV-2 at baseline. Because no day 14 peak-response samples were available, repertoires were characterized only after the peak T cell response. Participants were mostly white British and included more females than males, and it was suggested by the authors that clonal diversity may have been underestimated. Epitopes outside the regions mutated in the B.1.351 and B.1.1.7 variants were reportedly recognized by nearly half of the unique spike-specific TCRs. After two AZD1222 doses, both the breadth and the depth of spike-specific TCRs were significantly higher than at day 0 and than in MenACWY recipients. CD4 TCRs associated with the vaccine covered the entire spike protein, and the dominant responses were in regions 160-218 and 743-854. The 56-69-year group was small, and its depth increase did not reach significance, likely because of low power.

The CDR3 regions of human TCRbeta chains were analyzed by immunosequencing. For the original study's pipeline: Repertoire TCRs were matched against a reference library of SARS-CoV-2-specific TCRs generated with the MIRA antigen-specificity platform. Breadth was defined as the fraction of unique TCRs that were SARS-CoV-2-associated, and depth was defined as the fraction of total T cells that were SARS-CoV-2-associated. Using the MIRA data, each spike-specific TCR was assigned both to the spike region to which the TCR was reactive and to a CD4 or CD8 class. Log10-transformed breadth and depth values were compared by one-way ANOVA with Sidak's multiple comparisons tests. Sourced from immuneACCESS, this table was stored by TCRdb with only in-frame sequences that have V and J called. A share of the clones is absent; for the studies checked, an unresolved V gene accounts for under half, and the remainder has no known explanation. Clone size and the V and J calls come from that table; the DNA yielded D and trimming. Counted in this sample were approximately 120,000 clones; roughly 90% of them appeared once. Clones ranked in the top ten supply roughly 13% of the sample.

The label giving this sample's time point can be read as: baseline before first vaccination. In light of the paper, this sample's treatment or condition label describes: meningococcal conjugate vaccine given as trial control. Vaccinee samples came from UK trials COV001 and COV002, including a single-blind randomized controlled phase 2/3 trial of AZD1222 (ChAdOx1 nCoV-19) in healthy adults. Trial participant PBMC samples were collected at day 0 and day 28 after the second dose for TCRbeta chain sequencing. The TCR sequence derives from an adult in good health. Sequencing was performed on peripheral blood, taken on day 0 of MenACWY control vaccination.

The CDR3 amino acid sequence is: CAISVTSGVPDTQYF. The nucleotide sequence reads as follows: TGTGCCATCAGCGTTACTAGCGGGGTCCCAGATACGCAGTATTTT. The V gene is TRBV10-3 and the J gene is TRBJ2-3, and TRBD2 matches 10 of the central bases. Via the germline V gene, CDR1 is ENHRY and CDR2 SYGVKD. Unmatched junction bases come to 7, with V trimmed by 6 bases and J by 4 bases. Including cysteine and phenylalanine, the CDR3 has 15 amino acids. Of all the DNA, just the CDR3 is kept, 45 bases in frame from base 1.